Sequencing of this TCR beta chain was carried out in a study of T cells after yellow fever vaccination (dated by TCRdb to the late 2010s). Background on the whole study: The SMART-Seq v4 Ultra Low Input RNA kit was used to prepare libraries from fractions with low cell numbers. Bulk TCR alpha and beta repertoires were sequenced longitudinally to track T-cell clones before and after primary and booster YFV17D yellow fever vaccination. Two healthy male donors, one aged 18 to 30 and one aged 30 to 39 years, were included in the cohort. Bulk PBMC replicates and cell subsets were isolated from blood drawn at multiple timepoints before and after both primary and secondary immunization. Overall results and qualifications from the work: Only two donors were included in the study, so the extent to which the findings can be generalized is limited. FACS-sorted repertoires could contain abundant contaminating clonotypes from the bulk population, so computational filtering was required. The secondary T-cell response was found to be weaker but faster than the primary response, with a peak reached on day 5 rather than on day 15. A small fraction of clonotypes showed up in both the CD4 and CD8 compartments, probably as a result of convergent recombination. After the booster, most of the clones that had expanded following primary vaccination were detected again (around 95% of CD4 and 88% of CD8), which suggests that memory was broadly maintained.

Explained via the paper, the treatment or condition label denotes: live attenuated yellow fever vaccine strain. PBMCs were isolated from peripheral blood using a standard Ficoll-Paque protocol. Dynabeads CD4 and CD8 positive selection kits were used to isolate CD4 and CD8 T-cell fractions. TriZol was used to extract RNA from bulk PBMCs, CD4 and CD8 fractions, and dextramer-positive and dextramer-negative fractions. This clonotype was seen at least ten times. This clone's antigen is unknown. Nothing much larger sits one base from this clone, and base qualities are not available. At the junction V is shortened by 7 bases and J by 0 bases; bases outside the gene matches: 4. Measured from the cysteine to the phenylalanine, the CDR3 is 14 residues long. CDR3 DNA only is kept here, 42 bases in frame from base 1. TCR cDNA was synthesized by 5'RACE template switching, through which a universal primer site and unique molecular identifiers were introduced. Priming of cDNA synthesis was performed from both the TCR alpha and TCR beta constant segments. Library amplification involved two PCR steps, and the second step added sample barcodes and sequencing adapters. Libraries were sequenced on Illumina HiSeq 2500 (2x100 bp) or NovaSeq (2x150 bp). The original pipeline was this. MIGEC handled demultiplexing of reads and collapsing into UMI consensus sequences, while MiXCR performed V(D)J alignment. Using edgeR on replicate PBMC samples, clonotypes were called vaccine-responding if FDR was below 0.01 and the log2 fold change was above 5 up to day 15. Each bulk clonotype received a CD4 or CD8 identity based on whether the sequenced CD4 or CD8 repertoire contained that clonotype at higher abundance. The raw public data were reprocessed by TCRdb itself: fastp quality trimming at Q25, MiXCR clonotype calling, in-frame beta chains only. CDR3 protein sequences are deduplicated, and each keeps its most common genes and DNA. The V and J calls and clone size are TCRdb's, not the authors'. A total of 170,000 or so distinct CDR3 sequences appear in this sample, approximately 6.2% of them only once. Under 3% of the sample rests with the top ten.

The sample was CD4+ T cells sorted from PBMCs, taken on the day of the first yellow fever vaccination. This sequence uses TRBV12-3 or TRBV12-4 and TRBJ1-1, with TRBD1 identical over 8 junction bases. The sequence was obtained from a man aged 18 to 30 who received the YFV17D yellow fever vaccine. The DNA is as follows: TGTGCCAGCACCCACAGGGGGGTGAACACTGAAGCTTTCTTT. It specifies CASTHRGVNTEAFF.